The present T cell receptor beta chain was sequenced within a study of blood T cell repertoires in COVID-19. Overall study: The United States, Italy and Spain were the sources of the acute and convalescent COVID-19 samples. The cDNA or gDNA used as material had been derived from T cells, B-cell-depleted T cells, or PBMCs.

Trimming stripped 6 bases from V and 4 bases from J, with 7 bases between. The CDR3 is made up of 12 amino acids. Per the germline V gene, CDR1 is MNHEY and CDR2 is SVGAGI. How the authors handled the data: Nucleated cell counts were estimated from reference gene primer amplification. The repertoire was sequenced with immunoSEQ multiplex PCR; TCRdb's copy has only in-frame clones and lacks some. The V and J calls and clone size come from that table; D and trimming were worked out from the DNA. The sample has some 120,000 clones, about 86% seen once; the top ten hold roughly 15%. This TCR came from a woman in her forties or fifties with acute or convalescent COVID-19. Sequenced material: peripheral blood. V usage is TRBV6-5 and J usage is TRBJ1-5; no clear D. CDR3 in amino acids: CASSGGNQPQHF. For the CDR3, the DNA is TGTGCCAGCAGCGGAGGGAATCAGCCCCAGCATTTT.